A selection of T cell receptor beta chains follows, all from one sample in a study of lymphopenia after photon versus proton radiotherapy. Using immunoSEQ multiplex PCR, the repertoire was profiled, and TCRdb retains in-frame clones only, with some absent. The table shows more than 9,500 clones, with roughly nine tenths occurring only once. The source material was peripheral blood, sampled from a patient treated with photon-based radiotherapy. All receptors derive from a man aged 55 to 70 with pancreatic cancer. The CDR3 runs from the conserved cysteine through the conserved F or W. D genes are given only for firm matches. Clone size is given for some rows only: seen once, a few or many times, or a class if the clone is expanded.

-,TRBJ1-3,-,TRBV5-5,TGTGCCAGCAGCTCCATGACAGCGGGAAACACCATATATTTT,CASSSMTAGNTIYF
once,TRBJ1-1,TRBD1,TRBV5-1,TGCGCCAGCAGCCCCTGGACAGGGATGGTCGCGAACACTGAAGCTTTCTTT,CASSPWTGMVANTEAFF
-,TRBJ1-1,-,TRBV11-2,TGTGCCAGCAGCCTCCTCTCTGAAGCTTTCTTT,CASSLLSEAFF
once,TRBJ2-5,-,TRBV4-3,TGCGCCAGCAGCCAAGATCGAAGCGTGGCCGAGACCCAGTACTTC,CASSQDRSVAETQYF
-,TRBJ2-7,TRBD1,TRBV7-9,TGTGCCAGCAGCGCGTACCCTCGACAGGGAAGCGAGCAGTACTTC,CASSAYPRQGSEQYF
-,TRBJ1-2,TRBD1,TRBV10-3,TGTGCCATCAGCTCCGGGACAGGGGTTGGCTACACCTTC,CAISSGTGVGYTF
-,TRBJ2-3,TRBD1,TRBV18,TGTGCCAGCTCCCCCCGGACAGGGGGGTATTCAGATACGCAGTATTTT,CASSPRTGGYSDTQYF
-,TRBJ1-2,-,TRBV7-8,TGTGCCAGCAGCTTAGAGGCGCGGGCCGCTGATGGCTACACCTTC,CASSLEARAADGYTF
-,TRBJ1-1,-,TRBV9,TGTGCCAGCAGCGTAGATCGGGGAGGAACTGAAGCTTTCTTT,CASSVDRGGTEAFF
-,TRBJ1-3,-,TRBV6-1,TGTGCCAGCATATTCGTTGCAGGATCGGGAAACACCATATATTTT,CASIFVAGSGNTIYF
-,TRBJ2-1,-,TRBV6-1,TGTGCCAGCAGGGTGGGCATTTACTCCTACAATGAGCAGTTCTTC,CASRVGIYSYNEQFF
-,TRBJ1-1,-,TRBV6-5,TGTGCCAGCAGTTACAGTGACGGGGGGGGATCTGAAGCTTTCTTT,CASSYSDGGGSEAFF
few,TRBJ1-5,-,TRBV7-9,TGTGCCAGCAGCTTTGGAGACCAGCCCCAGCATTTT,CASSFGDQPQHF
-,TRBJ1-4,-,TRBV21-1,TGTGCCAGCAGCAAAGCGCCGAGAGGGGGTAGTCGCGGGGAAAAACTGTTTTTT,CASSKAPRGGSRGEKLFF
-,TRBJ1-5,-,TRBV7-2,TGTGCCAGCAGCTTAGGGGACAAAACTCAGCCCCAGCATTTT,CASSLGDKTQPQHF
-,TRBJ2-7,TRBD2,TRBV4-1,TGCGCCAGCAGCCAGTACCCCCGGTCGACTAGCGACGAGCAGTACTTC,CASSQYPRSTSDEQYF
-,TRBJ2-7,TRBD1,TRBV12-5,TGTGCTAGTGGTTTGCGCCCAGGGGGTGCAATGTACGAGCAGTACTTC,CASGLRPGGAMYEQYF
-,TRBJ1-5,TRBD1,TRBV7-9,TGTGCCAGCAGCCCAACAGGGGTAGGGGTAAATCAGCCCCAGCATTTT,CASSPTGVGVNQPQHF
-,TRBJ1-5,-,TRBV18,TGTGCCAGCTCACAATCAGGGGCGGTTTTTCGCAATCAGCCCCAGCATTTT,CASSQSGAVFRNQPQHF
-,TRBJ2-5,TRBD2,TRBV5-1,TGCGCCAGCAGCTTGACTAGCGGACAAGAGACCCAGTACTTC,CASSLTSGQETQYF
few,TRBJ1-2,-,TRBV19,TGTGCCAGTAGTATAGGGGAACAGGTCGGCTACACCTTC,CASSIGEQVGYTF
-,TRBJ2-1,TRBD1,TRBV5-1,TGCGCCAGCAGCCTCGTCGGGACAGGAAACAATGAGCAGTTCTTC,CASSLVGTGNNEQFF
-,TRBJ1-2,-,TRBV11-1,TGTGCCAGCAGTAAGGAGGGCTATGGCTACACCTTC,CASSKEGYGYTF
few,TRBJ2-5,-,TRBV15,TGTGCCACCAGCAGGGGCGGAAAAGGAGAGACCCAGTACTTC,CATSRGGKGETQYF
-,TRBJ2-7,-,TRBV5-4,TGTGCCAGCAGCTTGGACTTCTACGAGCAGTACTTC,CASSLDFYEQYF
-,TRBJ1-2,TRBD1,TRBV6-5,TGTGCCAGCAGTTGGACAGGGGGCGGCTACACCTTC,CASSWTGGGYTF
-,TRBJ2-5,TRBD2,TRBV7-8,TGTGCCAGCAGCTCTAGCGGGGGCGCTCGGGCCCAGTACTTC,CASSSSGGARAQYF
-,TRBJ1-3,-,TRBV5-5,TGTGCCAGCAGCTTGGCTGCAGGGGCTGGAAACACCATATATTTT,CASSLAAGAGNTIYF
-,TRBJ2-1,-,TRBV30,TGTGCCCTCGCCACCGGGTCGAACAATGAGCAGTTCTTC,CALATGSNNEQFF
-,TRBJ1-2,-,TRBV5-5,TGTGCCAGCAGCTCGGTCCTATTCTATGGCTACACCTTC,CASSSVLFYGYTF
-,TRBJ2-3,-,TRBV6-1,TGTGCCAGCGGGATAAACAGGGTTAGCACAGATACGCAGTATTTT,CASGINRVSTDTQYF
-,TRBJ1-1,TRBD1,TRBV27,TGTGCCAGCAGTTTTACGGGGACAGCACCTATGAACACTGAAGCTTTCTTT,CASSFTGTAPMNTEAFF
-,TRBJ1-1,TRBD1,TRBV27,TGTGCCAGCAGACCGCGCCGGGGAGGGGGCCGGAACACTGAAGCTTTCTTT,CASRPRRGGGRNTEAFF
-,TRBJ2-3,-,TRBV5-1,TGCGCCAGCAGCGTTTTGGGCCTTTGGGGCACAGATACGCAGTATTTT,CASSVLGLWGTDTQYF
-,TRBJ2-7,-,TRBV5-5,TGTGCCAGCAGACAAGCCGGGACACACTCCTACGAGCAGTACTTC,CASRQAGTHSYEQYF
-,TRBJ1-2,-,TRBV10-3,TGTGCCATCAGTGAGTCCCCCGGGGGGAATATTGGCTACACCTTC,CAISESPGGNIGYTF
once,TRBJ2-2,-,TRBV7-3,TGTGCCAGCAGTTCCCGACCGAACACCGGGGAGCTGTTTTTT,CASSSRPNTGELFF
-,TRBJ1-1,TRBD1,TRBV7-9,TGTGCCAGCAGCCTCGGGACAGGGTTTGCCACTGAAGCTTTCTTT,CASSLGTGFATEAFF
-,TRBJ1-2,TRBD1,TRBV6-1,TGTGCCAGCAGTCCGGGACAGCCCTTCTATGGCTACACCTTC,CASSPGQPFYGYTF
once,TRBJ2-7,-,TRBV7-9,TGTGCCAGCAGCCCACAGGGAACTTTGTCCTACGAGCAGTACTTC,CASSPQGTLSYEQYF
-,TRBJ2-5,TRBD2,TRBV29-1,TGCAGCGTTGTGGGTCTAGCGGGGGGACAAGAGACCCAGTACTTC,CSVVGLAGGQETQYF
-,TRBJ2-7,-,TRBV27,TGTGCCAGCATGATGTTGGCAGGGGCCTTCGAGCAGTACTTC,CASMMLAGAFEQYF
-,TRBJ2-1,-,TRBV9,TGTGCCAGTAAAAAGGGGCACTGGGACAATGAGCAGTTCTTC,CASKKGHWDNEQFF
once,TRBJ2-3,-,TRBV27,TGTGCCAGCAACCCTACAGGCGTTACTAGCACAGATACGCAGTATTTT,CASNPTGVTSTDTQYF
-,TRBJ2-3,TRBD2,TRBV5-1,TGCGCCAGCAGCTTGGCACAGCGGGGGGCTTCCACAGATACGCAGTATTTT,CASSLAQRGASTDTQYF
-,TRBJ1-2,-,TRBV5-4,TGTGCCAGCAGCTTGGGGGGGCAGTCCAACTATGGCTACACCTTC,CASSLGGQSNYGYTF
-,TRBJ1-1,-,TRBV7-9,TGTGCCAGCAGCTTCGACGGTGGGATAGGCCCTGAAGCTTTCTTT,CASSFDGGIGPEAFF
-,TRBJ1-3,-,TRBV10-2,TGCGCCAGTTCTTACACCAACTCTGGAAACACCATATATTTT,CASSYTNSGNTIYF
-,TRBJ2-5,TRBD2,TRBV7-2,TGTGCCAGCAGCATTCTAAGCGGGGGGGCCTTGGAGACCCAGTACTTC,CASSILSGGALETQYF
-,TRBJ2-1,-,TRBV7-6,TGTGCCAGCACCCTGAGGGGCTGGGGTGTAGGGTACAATGAGCAGTTCTTC,CASTLRGWGVGYNEQFF
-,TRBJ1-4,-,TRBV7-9,TGTGCCAGCAGCTTAGACCCGGTGCAAAATGAAAAACTGTTTTTT,CASSLDPVQNEKLFF
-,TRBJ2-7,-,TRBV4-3,TGCGCCAGCAGCCAACAGGCGTCCTACGAGCAGTACTTC,CASSQQASYEQYF